Shown below are 9 T cell receptor beta chains from a single sample sequenced in a study of T cell changes during pregnancy in multiple sclerosis. Profiled with immunoSEQ multiplex PCR; TCRdb holds only in-frame clones, not every one. The data show around 70,000 clones, 91% seen once. The sample consisted of peripheral blood, taken in the second trimester of pregnancy. Every receptor here comes from a female donor with multiple sclerosis, enrolled in a pregnancy study.

The chain's CDR3 is CASSPETGWFGETQYF. The DNA for the CDR3 is TGTGCCAGCAGCCCAGAGACTGGCTGGTTCGGGGAGACCCAGTACTTC. This chain links TRBV9 with TRBJ2-5; D gene ambiguous. Germline CDR1 reads SGDLS; CDR2 reads YYNGEE. CDR3 length equals 16 residues. V was shortened by 4 bases and J by 5 bases, with 21 bases between the two germline ends.

The rearrangement uses TRBV7-2 and TRBJ2-7; D may be TRBD1 (6 bases). The V gene lost 1 base and the J gene lost 3 bases, with 7 bases spanning the gap. Per germline, CDR1 SGHTA and CDR2 FQGNSA. The CDR3 consists of 13 residues. In nucleotides, the CDR3 is TGTGCCAGCAGCTTAGTGACAGGCTACGAGCAGTACTTC. Translated: CASSLVTGYEQYF.

The chain is built from TRBV7-2 and TRBJ1-1, with D perhaps TRBD1 (6 bases). V lost 5 bases to trimming and J lost 4 bases, with 14 bases between them. The germline V gene encodes CDR1 SGHTA and CDR2 FQGNSA. The CDR3 consists of 14 residues. The CDR3 nucleotides read TGTGCCAGCAGCGTCCAGGGGATCAGCACTGAAGCTTTCTTT. It codes for CASSVQGISTEAFF.

The count of this clone is one. This sequence joins TRBV7-3 and TRBJ2-1; unclear D gene. Between the trimmed V and J ends, which lost 2 bases and 4 bases, there was a span of 15 bases. Germline V gene lookup returns CDR1 SGHTA and CDR2 FQGTGA. CDR3 length equals 16 residues. The CDR3 region has the DNA TGTGCCAGCAGCTTATACTCCGAACGTTTATACAATGAGCAGTTCTTC. The encoded protein is CASSLYSERLYNEQFF.

CDR3 nucleotides: TGTGCCAGCAGCGTAGATCAGGGAACCTACGAGCAGTACTTC. Protein product: CASSVDQGTYEQYF. The rearrangement links TRBV9 to TRBJ2-7; weak D call: TRBD1 (5 bases). CDR1 and CDR2 (germline): SGDLS, YYNGEE. The V end was cut by 0 bases, the J end by 2 bases, with 9 bases between. The CDR3 is 14 residues long.

The chain recombines TRBV11-2 with TRBJ2-1, with D maybe TRBD1 (5 bases). V lost 5 bases and J lost 9, with 14 bases in between. This CDR3 contains 13 residues. Germline CDR1 and CDR2: SGHAT and FQNNGV. DNA for the CDR3: TGTGCCAGCAGCCGAACCCGACAGCTTGAGCAGTTCTTC. Its translation: CASSRTRQLEQFF. The full variable domain, its missing parts supplied by reference TRBV11-2 and TRBJ2-1, is EAGVAQSPRYKIIEKRQSVAFWCNPISGHATLYWYQQILGQGPKLLIQFQNNGVVDDSQLPKDRFSAERLKGVDSTLKIQPAKLEDSAVYLCASSRTRQLEQFFGPGTRLTVL.

The chain uses TRBV5-1 and TRBJ2-3, with 8 bases fitting TRBD2. The CDR3 spans 16 residues. CDR1 and CDR2 from the germline V gene are SGHRS and YFSETQ. The junction had 8 bases not matched to a gene; V was cut back by 4 bases and J by 1 base. In nucleotides, the CDR3 is TGCGCCAGCAGCCACCGACCGGGACTAGGCACAGATACGCAGTATTTT. This encodes CASSHRPGLGTDTQYF.

The chain recombines TRBV27 with TRBJ2-5; 8 nucleotides match TRBD1. The CDR3 runs 14 residues. In germline, CDR1 is MNHEY, CDR2 SMNVEV (reference sequence). Unmatched junction bases numbered 4, after V lost 2 bases and J lost 5 bases. DNA for the CDR3: TGTGCCAGCAGTTTACAGGGGGCGGGGGAGACCCAGTACTTC. Its protein product is CASSLQGAGETQYF.

The rearrangement joins TRBV4-2 to TRBJ2-1; TRBD2 aligns across 11 bases. There are 17 residues in the CDR3. V was pared by 0 bases and J by 4 bases, with 5 bases of the junction left unmatched. Germline CDR1 LGHNA, CDR2 YNFKEQ. DNA for the CDR3: TGTGCCAGCAGCCAAGAAGGGACTAGCGGCCTTTACAATGAGCAGTTCTTC. As protein: CASSQEGTSGLYNEQFF.